This TCR beta chain was profiled in a study of blood T cells in healthy people across ages (dated by TCRdb to the mid-2010s). As for the study more broadly: Template switching captured roughly one uniquely barcoded TCR beta cDNA molecule per two T cells in model experiments. Using deep sequencing normalized with unique cDNA molecular identifiers, the study measured how TCR beta repertoire diversity changes with age. The donors were split into four age groups: young (average around 17 years), middle-aged (around 40), aged (about 62) and long-lived (about 82). Two additional independent replicas of 1 million unique cDNA reads from the same blood draw were analyzed for two donors (one aged 18 to 30 and one aged 80 or older). The paper as a whole reports these results and caveats: Because profiling used bulk unsorted PBMCs, naive and antigen-experienced compartments could not be compared conclusively. Observed TCR beta diversity per million T cells fell roughly linearly with age, and a significant reduction was already apparent by age roughly 40. Because donor CMV infection status was unknown, age-related changes in expanded clonotypes were potentially confounded. Estimates of total diversity based on one million sequenced T cells were regarded as lower bounds and as underestimates. Compared with the aged group, the long-lived group had more naive CD4+ T cells, fewer expanded clones and increased TCR diversity, suggesting age selection. Observed TCR beta diversity correlated strongly with the percentage of naive T cells measured by flow cytometry.

Library prep was done by 5' RACE. These reads were obtained on an Illumina HiSeq 2500. A second PCR of roughly 6 to 12 cycles was run with a J-beta primer mix and a sample-barcoded 5' primer. A unique molecular identifier was introduced onto each TCR beta cDNA molecule by a template-switch 5' adaptor carrying 12 random nucleotides. At least 3 million CDR3-containing paired-end reads were obtained from each sample. First-strand cDNA was synthesized from all RNA with the Mint cDNA synthesis kit, primed by a TRBC-specific oligonucleotide. After uracil-DNA glycosylase treatment, a first 18-cycle PCR used universal primers M1SS and BC2_uni_R on all cDNA. In the paper's pipeline: For normalization, 1 million high-quality reads, each with a distinct molecular identifier, were randomly selected from each sample. Instead of being binned into consensus sequences, reads with shared molecular identifiers were discarded. MiTCR, run with a Q25 quality threshold and the strictest error-elimination algorithm, handled CDR3 identification, clonotype clustering and error correction. Lower-bound total TCR beta diversity was estimated with a nonparametric unseen species model using Euler transformation. In-frame beta chains were kept once TCRdb had trimmed the public reads at Q25 with fastp and called clones with MiXCR. CDR3 protein duplicates are merged, each entry listing the most common genes and DNA. TCRdb, rather than the study authors, made the V and J calls. The sample records 750,000 to 950,000 distinct CDR3 sequences, about 28% of which are singletons. Jointly, the top ten make up roughly 10% of the sample.

Relative to germline, V is 6 bases shorter and J is 0 bases shorter, with 14 bases between their ends. Including cysteine and phenylalanine, the CDR3 has 16 amino acids. The read is trimmed to its CDR3 DNA, 48 bases read in frame from base 1. Systemically healthy Caucasian individuals from Russia, 39 in total and aged about 6 to 95 years, were included as donors. Each donor gave ten milliliters of peripheral blood, collected into EDTA-treated Vacutainer tubes. Ficoll-Paque density-gradient centrifugation was used to isolate PBMCs, with at least 6.5 million per sample. Total RNA, at least 5.5 micrograms per sample, was extracted from PBMCs with Trizol reagent. The percentages of naive CD45RAhigh/CD27high T cells were determined by flow cytometry on a PBMC aliquot from every donor. There are a few counts of this clonotype. The specificity of this receptor is unknown. Qualities for individual bases were not recorded, and no much larger clone is one base off.

These data were also filed under a second study, of T cells of mothers and their children. The second source states: The donors were nine systemically healthy Caucasian individuals, made up of three mothers and their six children. cDNA synthesis used all of the extracted RNA, with approximately 1.4 ug of RNA in each 15 ul reaction. In the second PCR, the M1S primer introduced both the sample barcodes and 2-4 random nucleotides. Each mother yielded over 8.5 million TCR beta CDR3 reads and each child 2.5 million to 3 million reads. In both related and unrelated pairs, thymic selection shapes the output of TCR recombination in a similar way, with inherited differences having only a minor effect. Normalized repertoire overlap was always slightly but never significantly higher in related than unrelated mother-child pairs. No persistent microchimeric T cell clones were found, with a detection sensitivity of roughly 100 clones per million clonotypes. To look for features that set related mother-child pairs apart from unrelated individuals, the researchers ran deep NGS to compare the TCR beta repertoires of mothers and children. The mean age was around 40 +/- 4 years for the mothers and about 10 +/- 4 years for the children. After adapter ligation with NEBNext reagents, the libraries were sequenced on Illumina HiSeq 2000 with 100+100 nt paired-end reads. Mother and child libraries were prepared a month apart and sequenced in separate runs to prevent cross-contamination. Each donor had between about 450,000 and 2,100,000 distinct TCR beta clonotypes identified. Naive TCR beta clonotypes were estimated from low-frequency clonotypes matched to each donor's FACS-determined naive share, without sorting.

The chain employs TRBV12-3 or TRBV12-4 and TRBJ2-2; confidence is insufficient to name the D gene. The clonotype comes from a woman between 35 and 50 years old in good health. The sample comprised blood. The CDR3 protein is CASRGRQNANTGELFF. The sequenced DNA: TGTGCCAGCAGAGGAAGACAAAACGCGAACACCGGGGAGCTGTTTTTT.